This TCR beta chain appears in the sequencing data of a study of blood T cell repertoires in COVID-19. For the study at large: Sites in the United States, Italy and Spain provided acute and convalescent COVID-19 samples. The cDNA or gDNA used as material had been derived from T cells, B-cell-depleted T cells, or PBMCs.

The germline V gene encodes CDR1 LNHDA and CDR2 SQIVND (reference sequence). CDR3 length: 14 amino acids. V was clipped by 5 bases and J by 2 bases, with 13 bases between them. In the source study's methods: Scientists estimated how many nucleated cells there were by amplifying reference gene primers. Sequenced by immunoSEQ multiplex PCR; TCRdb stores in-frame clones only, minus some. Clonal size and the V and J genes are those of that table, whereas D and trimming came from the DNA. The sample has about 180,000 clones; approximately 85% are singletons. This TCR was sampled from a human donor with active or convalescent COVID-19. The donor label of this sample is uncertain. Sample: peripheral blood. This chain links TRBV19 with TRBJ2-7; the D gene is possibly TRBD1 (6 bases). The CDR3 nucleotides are TGTGCCAGTAGTCGCTCTCGGACAGCCTACGAGCAGTACTTC. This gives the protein CASSRSRTAYEQYF.